The rows below give T cell receptor beta chains drawn from one sample of a study of T-cell memory formation after mild COVID-19. TCRdb reprocessed the 5' RACE reads via MiXCR and lists one record per CDR3 protein. Here the sample spans fewer than 650,000 distinct CDR3 sequences, 20% to 25% being singletons. The sequenced sample was PBMCs or a T cell subset sorted from them (not recorded which). The receptor source for this set is an adult woman who had mild COVID-19 (a few samples of this study predate the infection). Cell type and time point are not known. Both conserved end residues are part of each CDR3. A D gene is named only where the DNA matches it firmly. Clone size is not always given. Where it is, it says once, few, many or a class for expanded clones.

size: few
V: TRBV28
D: .
J: TRBJ1-1
DNA: TGTGCCAGCATCGTCTCCAATGGCAGAATCACTGAAGCTTTCTTT
CDR3: CASIVSNGRITEAFF

size: few
V: TRBV5-5
D: .
J: TRBJ2-7
DNA: TGTGCCAGCAGCTTAACACCCGGCGGGACCTACGAGCAGTACTTC
CDR3: CASSLTPGGTYEQYF

size: .
V: TRBV29-1
D: .
J: TRBJ2-3
DNA: TGCAGCGTAGTAGGGCAGCTCTCAGCGGATACGCAGTATTTT
CDR3: CSVVGQLSADTQYF

size: .
V: TRBV24-1
D: .
J: TRBJ1-3
DNA: TGTGCCACCAGCTCTGAGGGAAACACCATATATTTT
CDR3: CATSSEGNTIYF

size: .
V: TRBV6-5
D: TRBD1
J: TRBJ1-4
DNA: TGTGCCAGCAGAAAGGACAGGGGGCAAGAAAAACTGTTTTTT
CDR3: CASRKDRGQEKLFF

size: .
V: TRBV6-5
D: TRBD1
J: TRBJ1-5
DNA: TGTGCCAGCAGTCACGACAGGGGAAGGGGTCAGCCCCAGCATTTT
CDR3: CASSHDRGRGQPQHF

size: .
V: TRBV10-2
D: TRBD1
J: TRBJ1-5
DNA: TGCGCCAGCAGTGAGGGGCAGGGGGCTGGCGAGCCCCAGCATTTT
CDR3: CASSEGQGAGEPQHF

size: .
V: TRBV6-5
D: .
J: TRBJ2-7
DNA: TGTGCCAGCAGTTACGCTGAAATGAGGTCCGAGCAGTACTTC
CDR3: CASSYAEMRSEQYF

size: .
V: TRBV7-7
D: TRBD2
J: TRBJ2-1
DNA: TGTGCTAGCAGCCTTAGGACTAGCGGAGACAATGAGCAGTTCTTC
CDR3: CASSLRTSGDNEQFF

size: few
V: TRBV29-1
D: .
J: TRBJ2-5
DNA: TGCAGCGTTGAAGCGACCTTCCGGGAGACCCAGTACTTC
CDR3: CSVEATFRETQYF

size: many
V: TRBV7-2
D: .
J: TRBJ2-4
DNA: TGTGCCAGCAGCTTAGAGGCCGCGGGGACGGAAAACATTCAGTACTTC
CDR3: CASSLEAAGTENIQYF

size: .
V: TRBV6-2/TRBV6-3
D: .
J: TRBJ2-3
DNA: TGTGCCAGCAGTTACTCCGGGGTCGGTGGCACAGATACGCAGTATTTT
CDR3: CASSYSGVGGTDTQYF

size: .
V: TRBV19
D: .
J: TRBJ1-1
DNA: TGTGCCAGTAGTACCCGAACGAGCACTGAAGCTTTCTTT
CDR3: CASSTRTSTEAFF

size: few
V: TRBV19
D: TRBD2
J: TRBJ2-3
DNA: TGTGCCAGTAGTGGACTAGCGGGAATCACAGATACGCAGTATTTT
CDR3: CASSGLAGITDTQYF

size: few
V: TRBV14
D: .
J: TRBJ2-2
DNA: TGTGCCAGCAGCCAAGATAGGTCCGGGGAGCTGTTTTTT
CDR3: CASSQDRSGELFF

size: .
V: TRBV14
D: .
J: TRBJ2-7
DNA: TGTGCCAGCAGCCAAGGCTCGCGGACCTACGAGCAGTACTTC
CDR3: CASSQGSRTYEQYF

size: .
V: TRBV6-5
D: TRBD1
J: TRBJ2-7
DNA: TGTGCCAGCAGTTACCGGGACAGGGGGCGCAGGGACGAGCAGTACTTC
CDR3: CASSYRDRGRRDEQYF

size: .
V: TRBV6-1
D: .
J: TRBJ1-2
DNA: TGTGCCAGCAGTGGGGACGGGGTCGGCTTTAACTATGGCTACACCTTC
CDR3: CASSGDGVGFNYGYTF

size: few
V: TRBV19
D: .
J: TRBJ2-7
DNA: TGTGCCAGTAGTATCGGCGGGATCAATAGCGTCTACGAGCAGTACTTC
CDR3: CASSIGGINSVYEQYF

size: .
V: TRBV7-2
D: .
J: TRBJ2-1
DNA: TGTGCCAGCAGCTTAGAAGGGGGGTATGAGGAGCAGTTCTTC
CDR3: CASSLEGGYEEQFF

size: once
V: TRBV3-1
D: TRBD2
J: TRBJ2-1
DNA: TGTGCCAGCAGCCAAGGTGCGGGGGGGAACAATGAGCAGTTCTTC
CDR3: CASSQGAGGNNEQFF

size: .
V: TRBV13
D: .
J: TRBJ2-1
DNA: TGTGCCAGCAGCTTAGGCGGACGGGGAAGCTCCTACAATGAGCAGTTCTTC
CDR3: CASSLGGRGSSYNEQFF

size: few
V: TRBV20-1
D: TRBD2
J: TRBJ2-7
DNA: TGCAGTGCTAGAGATAGCGGGACTAGCTCGAACGAGCAGTACTTC
CDR3: CSARDSGTSSNEQYF

size: few
V: TRBV19
D: .
J: TRBJ2-4
DNA: TGTGCCAGTAGTACACAGGAGGACATTCAGTACTTC
CDR3: CASSTQEDIQYF

size: few
V: TRBV7-9
D: TRBD2
J: TRBJ2-5
DNA: TGTGCCAGTCTACCGGGACTAGCGGAAGAGACCCAGTACTTC
CDR3: CASLPGLAEETQYF